One sample yielded the 31 T cell receptor beta chains listed below, sequenced in a study of post-analysis software for immune sequencing data. General study findings and limits: Five TRBV segments, including TRBV5-6, TRBV5-1 and TRBV20-1, were more frequent in patients than controls.

Each TCR beta cDNA library carried unique molecular identifiers. TCRdb redid the calling of the PCR reads with MiXCR, one entry per CDR3 protein. The repertoire consists of under 200,000 distinct CDR3 sequences, with about 30% occurring once and the leading ten covering roughly 3.4%. Their antigen targets remain unknown. Material: blood. The receptor set was obtained from a girl under 18 with multiple sclerosis.

The chain is built from TRBV29-1 and TRBJ2-2, with 11 bases aligning to TRBD1. Germline V CDR1 and CDR2: SQVTM, ANQGSEA. The CDR3 has 13 amino acids. Trimming took 7 bases from V and 5 from J; bases not matched to a gene: 3. CDR3 region: CSGRDRGTGELFF. The CDR3 DNA reads as TGCAGCGGCCGGGACAGGGGGACCGGGGAGCTGTTTTTT.

The chain has TRBV4-3 and TRBJ2-4; 11 bases match TRBD2. The CDR3 has 20 residues. Trimming took 0 bases from V and 0 from J; bases not matched to a gene: 10. Germline V lookup: CDR1 LGHNA, CDR2 YSLEER. Here the CDR3 DNA reads TGCGCCAGCAGCCAAGATCGCGGACTAGCGGGTGCTATAGCCAAAAACATTCAGTACTTC. This gives the protein CASSQDRGLAGAIAKNIQYF.

The count of this clonotype is one. This could be a read error, since a much larger clone is one nucleotide away. This chain uses TRBV6-6 with TRBJ2-5, with 7 bases lining up with TRBD2. The CDR3 consists of 14 residues. Germline V gene data show CDR1 as MNHNY and CDR2 as SVGAGI (reference sequence). The CDR3: CTSSYGLAEETQYF. CDR3 in DNA: TGTACCAGCAGTTACGGGCTAGCGGAAGAGACCCAGTACTTC.

Worth noting for this clonotype: At one end, the junction sequence differs from germline, possibly due to a read error. The J gene is TRBJ2-7, the V gene TRBV20-1; D is unclear. From germline, CDR1 is DFQATT and CDR2 SNEGSKA (reference sequence). This CDR3 is built from 15 residues. The CDR3 here is CSAGDGRRASYEQYF. In DNA, the CDR3 is TGCAGTGCTGGAGATGGGCGGCGCGCGTCCTACGAGCAGTACTTC.

For this clonotype: A much larger clone is a single base away; this may be a read error. The CDR3, as DNA: TGTGCCAGCAGTGATAGGAGCAGGGACAGCTTTTGGGAGCAGTACTTC. This translates into CASSDRSRDSFWEQYF. The rearrangement joins TRBV7-9 to TRBJ2-7; TRBD1 matches at 7 bases. V lost 6 bases, J lost 7 bases, and 18 bases stayed unmatched. This CDR3 has 16 amino acids. Germline CDR1 reads SEHNR; CDR2 reads FQNEAQ (reference sequence).

This clonotype was counted a few times. V is TRBV7-9 and J is TRBJ1-6, with D uncertain. There are 12 residues in the CDR3. V was shortened by 1 base and J by 9 bases, with 4 bases between the two germline ends. The V gene's germline CDR1 is SEHNR and CDR2 FQNEAQ (reference sequence). Here the CDR3 DNA reads TGTGCCAGCAGCTTAGAGGGTTCACCCCTCCACTTT. It encodes CASSLEGSPLHF.

The rearrangement uses TRBV20-1 and TRBJ2-2, with a possible D match to TRBD2 (6 bases). Germline lookup yields CDR1 DFQATT and CDR2 SNEGSKA (reference sequence). The CDR3 is 16 amino acids. V shed 1 base and J shed 3 bases, with 15 bases lying between them. The CDR3 here is CSARAFSGGDTGELFF. Written as DNA, the CDR3 is TGCAGTGCTAGAGCCTTTAGCGGAGGAGACACCGGGGAGCTGTTTTTT.

In its sample, this clonotype was seen a few times. The chain is built from TRBV28 and TRBJ1-4; 9 bases align to TRBD1. Losses at the gene ends were 6 bases for V and 7 bases for J; bases not matched to a gene: 9. This CDR3 is built from 15 residues. The germline CDR1 and CDR2 sequences are MDHEN and SYDVKM. In nucleotides, the CDR3 is TGTGCCAGCAGCCCCACCGGACAGGGGATTGAAAAACTGTTTTTT. This translates into CASSPTGQGIEKLFF.

This clonotype appeared many times. The DNA of the CDR3 is TGTGCCAGCAGTTACCAGGACAGGCAGACCCAGTACTTC. It translates to CASSYQDRQTQYF. This sequence joins TRBV6-2 or TRBV6-3 and TRBJ2-5, with 7 nucleotides matching TRBD1. Looked up from germline, CDR1 is MNHEY and CDR2 is SVGEGT. Trimming at V came to 2 bases and at J to 6 bases, leaving 3 bases not matched to a gene. This CDR3 is 13 amino acids long.

Notes on this clonotype: This may arise from a read error, as a much more abundant clone is one base away. Here the CDR3 DNA reads TGTGCCAGCAGTCCCCACCGGGGCCTGAGCACAGATACGCAGTATTTT. Protein sequence: CASSPHRGLSTDTQYF. The chain uses TRBV28 and TRBJ2-3, with D perhaps assigned TRBD1 or TRBD2 (5 bases each). Trimming shortened V by 5 bases and J by 0 bases, and 15 bases separated the two germline ends. CDR1 and CDR2 (germline): MDHEN, SYDVKM. The CDR3 totals 16 residues.

J is TRBJ1-4 and V is TRBV4-2; D is possibly TRBD1 (5 bases). Germline CDR1 and CDR2: LGHNA and YNFKEQ. This CDR3 comprises 16 residues. Trimming removed 0 bases at V and 1 base at J, with 9 bases between. The DNA for the CDR3 is TGTGCCAGCAGCCAAGATTTAGGGGTAACTAATGAAAAACTGTTTTTT. Amino acid sequence: CASSQDLGVTNEKLFF.

The chain is built from TRBV2 and TRBJ2-2; D uncertain. Between the trimmed V and J ends, which lost 3 bases and 6 bases, there was a span of 2 bases. The CDR3 consists of 11 residues. The V gene's germline CDR1 is SNHLY and CDR2 FYNNEI. The CDR3 coding sequence is TGTGCCAGCAGTGACTCCGGGGAGCTGTTTTTT. This encodes CASSDSGELFF.

This clonotype was counted between two and nine times. This rearrangement joins TRBV3-1 to TRBJ1-1; 7 bases fit TRBD1. The germline CDR1 and CDR2 sequences are LGHDT and YNNKEL (reference sequence). V dropped 3 bases and J dropped 1; count of bases not matched to a gene: 5. The CDR3 runs to 15 residues. The CDR3 coding sequence is TGTGCCAGCAGCCACTTCAGGGGGAAGAACACTGAAGCTTTCTTT. Its protein is CASSHFRGKNTEAFF.

Comment on this clonotype: A much larger clone differs by one base, so this may be a read error. This rearrangement joins TRBV29-1 to TRBJ1-5; TRBD1 agrees at 8 bases. The CDR3 covers 12 residues. Germline V gives CDR1 SQVTM, CDR2 ANQGSEA. Here the CDR3 reads CSVGQASQPRHF. The CDR3 bases are TGCAGCGTGGGACAGGCCTCTCAGCCCCGGCATTTT. Combining the CDR3 with reference TRBV29-1 and TRBJ1-5 gives the whole variable domain SAVISQKPSRDICQRGTSLTIQCQVDSQVTMMFWYRQQPGQSLTLIATANQGSEATYESGFVIDKFPISRPNLTFSTLTVSNMSPEDSSIYLCSVGQASQPRHFGDGTRLSIL.

This clonotype was detected ten times or more. The V and J genes are TRBV29-1 and TRBJ1-2; no reliable D call. Germline values: CDR1 SQVTM, CDR2 ANQGSEA. The CDR3 sequence is 12 residues long. V was clipped by 7 bases and J by 3 bases, with 12 bases between them. CDR3 DNA: TGCAGCGGCGGCCCGGTGGACTATGGCTACACCTTC. It yields the protein CSGGPVDYGYTF.

A remark on this clonotype: A much more abundant neighbour one base away suggests this may be a read error. The chain joins TRBV5-1 to TRBJ2-1; the match to TRBD2 covers 8 bases. CDR1 and CDR2 (germline): SGHRS, YFSETQ. The CDR3 extends over 17 amino acids. Trimming took 2 bases from V and 10 from J; bases not matched to a gene: 17. The CDR3 spells CASSFALAGGSTYEQFF. The CDR3, as DNA: TGCGCCAGCAGCTTCGCGCTAGCGGGCGGCTCTACCTACGAGCAGTTCTTC.

This rearrangement joins TRBV6-5 to TRBJ1-1, with unresolved D. The CDR3 is 18 amino acids. The germline V and J ends were trimmed by 2 bases and 1 base, with 20 bases remaining between them. Looked up from germline, CDR1 is MNHEY and CDR2 is SVGAGI. The CDR3 DNA reads TGTGCCAGCAGTTACCCACACTTAACGAGACGGACGAACACTGAAGCTTTCTTT. Its translation: CASSYPHLTRRTNTEAFF.

This clonotype was recorded many times. The chain combines TRBV10-3 with TRBJ2-1; TRBD2 might be the D (6 bases). The CDR3 runs to 14 residues. Trimming shortened V by 0 bases and J by 7 bases, and 10 bases separated the two germline ends. The germline V gene encodes CDR1 ENHRY and CDR2 SYGVKD. The CDR3, as DNA: TGTGCCATCAGTGAGTCGGCTAGCGAGAATGAGCAGTTCTTC. Its translation: CAISESASENEQFF.

This clonotype was found a few times. This chain links TRBV11-2 with TRBJ1-2; 10 nucleotides agree with TRBD1. Germline trimming cut 5 bases from V and 8 bases from J; bases unmatched to any gene: 11. Germline lookup yields CDR1 SGHAT and CDR2 FQNNGV. The CDR3 is made up of 15 amino acids. CDR3 loop: CASSPLDRGFWGYTF. The DNA of the CDR3 is TGTGCCAGCAGCCCATTGGACAGGGGGTTTTGGGGCTACACCTTC. The full variable domain, its missing parts supplied by reference TRBV11-2 and TRBJ1-2, is EAGVAQSPRYKIIEKRQSVAFWCNPISGHATLYWYQQILGQGPKLLIQFQNNGVVDDSQLPKDRFSAERLKGVDSTLKIQPAKLEDSAVYLCASSPLDRGFWGYTFGSGTRLTVV.

Regarding this clonotype: This may stem from a read error, because a much larger clone lies one nucleotide away. This sequence joins TRBV18 and TRBJ2-5; weak D call: TRBD1 (6 bases). This CDR3 comprises 15 residues. CDR1 is KGHSH and CDR2 is LQKENI in the germline V gene. The CDR3 DNA reads as TGTGCCAGCCCACCACCGGGGACACCTGCCCACAAGCAGTACTTC. As protein: CASPPPGTPAHKQYF.

Ten or more counts support this clonotype. The V and J genes are TRBV28 and TRBJ2-5; the D is unclear. The V gene lost 9 bases and the J gene lost 0 bases, with 8 bases spanning the gap. The CDR3 totals 12 residues. The germline gives CDR1 MDHEN, CDR2 SYDVKM. CDR3 coding DNA: TGTGCCAGTAAAGCCCACCAAGAGACCCAGTACTTC. This gives the protein CASKAHQETQYF.

This chain's CDR3 is CSAQKPSGTSGGTDTQYF. CDR3 DNA: TGCAGTGCCCAAAAGCCCTCCGGGACTAGCGGGGGCACAGATACGCAGTATTTT. This chain connects TRBV20-1 to TRBJ2-3, with TRBD2 identical over 13 bases. The V segment lost 6 bases and the J segment 1 base; nucleotides outside the gene matches: 13. This CDR3 is 18 amino acids long. Germline assignment: CDR1 DFQATT and CDR2 SNEGSKA (reference sequence).

The table lists this clonotype with a few counts. DNA for the CDR3: TGTGCCAGCAGCGCCTCGGGACAGGGGGCCTCCTACGAGCAGTACTTC. It is translated as CASSASGQGASYEQYF. J is TRBJ2-7 and V is TRBV9, with 12 bases matching TRBD1. J was trimmed by 0 bases and V by 3 bases; bases with no gene match: 4. Per the germline V gene, CDR1 is SGDLS and CDR2 is YYNGEE. This CDR3 spans 16 amino acids.

The table lists this clonotype with a few counts. This chain links TRBV5-1 with TRBJ2-5, with TRBD2 matching 8 bases. Unmatched junction bases numbered 2, after V lost 1 base and J lost 0 bases. Germline CDR1 and CDR2: SGHRS and YFSETQ. This CDR3 contains 15 residues. The DNA of the CDR3 is TGCGCCAGCAGCTTGCTGCGGGGGGACCAAGAGACCCAGTACTTC. Protein sequence: CASSLLRGDQETQYF.

As for this clonotype: A much larger clone differs by one base, so this may be a read error. J is TRBJ2-7 and V is TRBV20-1; maybe TRBD2 (5 bases). Deletions cut 3 bases from V and 7 bases from J, with 19 bases between. The germline gives CDR1 DFQATT, CDR2 SNEGSKA (reference sequence). The CDR3 runs to 14 residues. Here the CDR3 DNA reads TGCAGTGCTAGTCGTGGCGAGAGGGCCCAAGAGCAGTACTTC. Its protein product is CSASRGERAQEQYF.

This clonotype was counted once. This sequence may be a read error, since a much larger clone differs from it by one base. The CDR3: CASSQIAKEQFF. As DNA, the CDR3 is TGTGCCAGCAGCCAAATCGCAAAGGAGCAGTTCTTC. This chain connects TRBV3-1 to TRBJ2-1, with D hard to call. V dropped 2 bases and J dropped 10 bases, with 9 bases sitting between them. CDR1 LGHDT and CDR2 YNNKEL come from the germline V gene (reference sequence). This CDR3 is 12 amino acids long.

In this sample, this clonotype turned up many times. This rearrangement joins TRBV5-1 to TRBJ2-5, with TRBD2 as a possible D gene (5 bases). The germline V gene has CDR1 SGHRS and CDR2 YFSETQ. CDR3 size: 15 residues. Trimming pared 0 bases from V and 5 bases from J, leaving 14 bases between. CDR3 sequence (DNA): TGCGCCAGCAGCTTGGCCGGACGGGGTTCTGAGACCCAGTACTTC. The encoded protein is CASSLAGRGSETQYF.

This chain links TRBV20-1 with TRBJ1-1; 8 nucleotides line up with TRBD1. The germline CDR1 and CDR2 sequences are DFQATT and SNEGSKA (reference sequence). The V and J ends lost 0 bases and 5 bases, in that order; junction bases with no gene match: 8. The CDR3 is made up of 15 amino acids. The CDR3 bases are TGCAGTGCTAGAGACCCCGGGACAGGCAAAACTGAAGCTTTCTTT. Its translation: CSARDPGTGKTEAFF.

V usage is TRBV2 and J usage is TRBJ1-1; D call uncertain. This CDR3 is built from 16 residues. The germline V gene has CDR1 SNHLY and CDR2 FYNNEI. Deletions cut 2 bases from V and 0 bases from J, with 13 bases between. The CDR3 is CASSERRGGMNTEAFF. The CDR3 DNA follows: TGTGCCAGCAGTGAAAGGCGGGGAGGGATGAACACTGAAGCTTTCTTT.

The rearrangement joins TRBV5-1 to TRBJ2-7; 9 positions agree with TRBD2. Trimming at V came to 4 bases and at J to 6 bases, leaving 23 bases not matched to a gene. CDR1 SGHRS and CDR2 YFSETQ come from the germline V gene. The CDR3 runs to 19 residues. Written as DNA, the CDR3 is TGCGCCAGCAGCAGAGCCCGGGACGGCCGGGTAGCGGGAGTGCGCGAGCAGTACTTC. This codes for CASSRARDGRVAGVREQYF.

Turning to this clonotype: A much larger clonotype is one base distant, so this may be a read error. The rearrangement uses TRBV13 and TRBJ2-7; weak D call: TRBD1 (6 bases). Trimming took 0 bases from V and 12 from J, leaving 21 bases between them. This CDR3 comprises 15 residues. Looked up from germline, CDR1 is PRHDT and CDR2 is FYEKMQ (reference sequence). The CDR3 DNA reads as TGTGCCAGCAGCTTAGGGGACAGCATCCAAGAGACCCGGTACTTC. Its translation is CASSLGDSIQETRYF.